One sample yielded the 27 T cell receptor beta chains listed below, sequenced in a study of T-cell memory formation after mild COVID-19. TCRdb used MiXCR to reprocess the 5' RACE reads, holding one entry per CDR3 protein. The sample has 270,000 or so distinct CDR3 sequences, approximately 15% seen once. Sequenced input: PBMCs or a T cell subset sorted from them (not recorded which). These receptors originate from a man aged 18 to 29 who had mild COVID-19 (a few samples of this study predate the infection). Cell type and time point are not known.

This clonotype was seen a handful of times. The chain is built from TRBV10-3 and TRBJ2-5; 10 nucleotides match TRBD1. Trimming removed 11 bases from V and 4 bases from J; junction bases left unmatched: 4. This CDR3 is built from 12 residues. The germline gives CDR1 ENHRY, CDR2 SYGVKD. Written as DNA, the CDR3 is TGTGCCGTGGGACAGGGGACAGAGACCCAGTACTTC. This gives the protein CAVGQGTETQYF.

The CDR3 sequence is CASSYSGAGKDTQYF. The CDR3 nucleotides read TGTGCCAGCAGTTATAGCGGGGCCGGTAAAGATACGCAGTATTTT. V is TRBV6-5 and J is TRBJ2-3; 8 positions agree with TRBD2. The V segment lost 3 bases and the J segment 5 bases; nucleotides outside the gene matches: 7. This CDR3 comprises 15 residues. Germline lookup yields CDR1 MNHEY and CDR2 SVGAGI.

This clonotype has at least ten counts. This rearrangement joins TRBV29-1 to TRBJ2-5; TRBD1 might be the D (5 bases). CDR1 and CDR2 from the germline V gene are SQVTM and ANQGSEA. Trimming removed 4 bases from V and 5 bases from J, with 11 bases in between. The CDR3 extends over 12 amino acids. The CDR3 loop reads CSVVETVETQYF. Written as DNA, the CDR3 is TGCAGCGTTGTAGAGACAGTCGAGACCCAGTACTTC.

This clonotype was counted between two and nine times. This rearrangement joins TRBV7-9 to TRBJ2-5, with 10 bases lining up with TRBD1. CDR3 length equals 14 residues. Trimming took 4 bases from V and 3 from J; bases not matched to a gene: 2. The germline CDR1 and CDR2 sequences are SEHNR and FQNEAQ (reference sequence). The CDR3 DNA is TGTGCCAGCAGCTGGACAGGGGGTGAAGAGACCCAGTACTTC. Residues: CASSWTGGEETQYF.

This clonotype was seen a few times. This sequence joins TRBV5-1 and TRBJ2-1; D is possibly TRBD1 (7 bases). Trimming took 4 bases from V and 6 from J, leaving 14 bases between them. The CDR3 is 14 amino acids. Per germline, CDR1 SGHRS and CDR2 YFSETQ. The CDR3 sequence: CASSRQGDFNEQFF. CDR3 nucleotide sequence: TGCGCCAGCAGCAGGCAGGGGGACTTCAATGAGCAGTTCTTC.

The V and J genes are TRBV5-5 and TRBJ2-3; 11 bases match TRBD1. Trimming cost V 5 bases and J 11 bases; bases outside gene matches: 10. The germline CDR1 and CDR2 sequences are SGHKS and YYEKEE (reference sequence). This CDR3 is 14 amino acids long. This CDR3 reads CASSPGTGGLVQYF. DNA for the CDR3: TGTGCCAGCAGTCCCGGGACAGGGGGACTTGTGCAGTATTTT.

This clonotype has just a few counts. The rearrangement uses TRBV7-2 and TRBJ2-7; 8 bases fit TRBD2. The V gene's germline CDR1 is SGHTA and CDR2 FQGNSA. The CDR3 is 15 residues long. V was pared by 2 bases and J by 3 bases, with 6 bases of the junction left unmatched. This CDR3 reads CASSLRAGGGYEQYV. The CDR3 DNA sequence: TGTGCCAGCAGCTTACGGGCGGGGGGAGGCTACGAGCAGTACGTC.

The rearrangement links TRBV3-1 to TRBJ1-6; D not certain. The CDR3 sequence is 12 residues long. CDR1 LGHDT and CDR2 YNNKEL come from the germline V gene (reference sequence). V lost 4 bases, J lost 7 bases, and 5 bases lay in between. The DNA for the CDR3 is TGTGCCAGCAGCCCGGGGAATTCACCCCTCCACTTT. The encoded protein is CASSPGNSPLHF.

This clonotype has more than one count but fewer than ten. The rearrangement uses TRBV28 and TRBJ1-3; tentatively, D is TRBD1 (6 bases). The germline gives CDR1 MDHEN, CDR2 SYDVKM. The CDR3 has 14 residues. V lost 7 bases and J lost 5, with 15 bases in between. The CDR3 DNA sequence: TGTGCCAGCAAAGGGGGGGGCGGAAGAAACACCATATATTTT. This sequence encodes CASKGGGGRNTIYF. Using reference TRBV28 and TRBJ1-3 for the parts outside the CDR3, the full variable domain is DVKVTQSSRYLVKRTGEKVFLECVQDMDHENMFWYRQDPGLGLRLIYFSYDVKMKEKGDIPEGYSVSREKKERFSLILESASTNQTSMYLCASKGGGGRNTIYFGEGSWLTVV.

This chain links TRBV4-1 with TRBJ1-6, with a possible D match to TRBD1 (5 bases). CDR3 length: 15 amino acids. Germline V CDR1 and CDR2: MGHRA, YSYEKL. Between the trimmed V and J ends, which lost 0 bases and 10 bases, there was a span of 13 bases. The CDR3 is CASSQDAGGGSPLHF. The CDR3 DNA reads as TGCGCCAGCAGCCAAGATGCCGGGGGAGGGTCACCCCTCCACTTT.

This clonotype came up many times. The chain carries TRBV18 and TRBJ2-7, with D possibly matching TRBD1 (6 bases). V dropped 5 bases and J dropped 6 bases, with 14 bases sitting between them. The length of the CDR3 is 13 residues. CDR1 and CDR2 (germline): KGHSH, LQKENI. CDR3 nucleotides: TGTGCCAGCTCAAGATCGGACAGTTCCGAGCAGTACGTC. Translated: CASSRSDSSEQYV.

This clonotype was observed a few times. The chain is built from TRBV2 and TRBJ2-1; D possibly corresponds to TRBD2 (5 bases). V was shortened by 3 bases and J by 8 bases, with 11 bases between the two germline ends. The CDR3 extends over 13 amino acids. From germline, CDR1 is SNHLY and CDR2 FYNNEI. As DNA, the CDR3 is TGTGCCAGCAGTGATGATAGGGAGTATGAGCAGTTCTTC. It is translated as CASSDDREYEQFF.

The CDR3 sequence: CASSFGGMRTGELFF. The CDR3 coding sequence is TGTGCCAGCAGCTTTGGGGGCATGAGGACCGGGGAGCTGTTTTTT. J is TRBJ2-2 and V is TRBV7-6; D possibly corresponds to TRBD1 (6 bases). The CDR3 spans 15 residues. Trimming removed 3 bases at V and 5 bases at J, with 13 bases between. In germline, CDR1 is SGHVS, CDR2 FNYEAQ.

This clonotype occurred a few times. The gene calls are TRBV20-1 and TRBJ1-4; maybe TRBD1 (5 bases). With 0 bases removed from V and 11 bases from J, the gap between germline ends came to 19 bases. CDR1 DFQATT and CDR2 SNEGSKA come from the germline V gene (reference sequence). The CDR3 contains 15 residues. The CDR3 DNA reads TGCAGTGCTAGAGATCCCGACAGCGCTTGGGGGAAACTGTTTTTT. Translation gives CSARDPDSAWGKLFF.

J is TRBJ1-4 and V is TRBV15; no clear D gene. The CDR3 has 14 residues. The germline V gene has CDR1 LNHNV and CDR2 YYDKDF (reference sequence). V gave up 3 bases and J gave up 5 bases, with 10 bases separating them. CDR3 in amino acids: CATSRRGSNEKLFF. CDR3 coding DNA: TGTGCCACCAGCAGGAGAGGATCCAATGAAAAACTGTTTTTT.

The rearrangement joins TRBV5-1 to TRBJ2-5; D call uncertain. Per the germline V gene, CDR1 is SGHRS and CDR2 is YFSETQ. Trimming removed 4 bases at V and 2 bases at J, with 15 bases between. The CDR3 spans 15 residues. CDR3 amino acids: CASSQDPVGQETQYF. The CDR3 DNA follows: TGCGCCAGCAGCCAGGACCCAGTTGGGCAAGAGACCCAGTACTTC.

Only a few counts were recorded for this clonotype. The chain joins TRBV7-9 to TRBJ1-4; no clear D gene. This CDR3 has 14 amino acids. Between the trimmed V and J ends, which lost 0 bases and 11 bases, there was a span of 13 bases. Germline V CDR1 and CDR2: SEHNR, FQNEAQ (reference sequence). CDR3 residues: CASSLAREFDKLFF. The CDR3 nucleotides read TGTGCCAGCAGCTTAGCGCGGGAATTTGACAAACTGTTTTTT.

This clonotype was observed a few times. The chain employs TRBV6-4 and TRBJ1-2; TRBD1 matches at 7 bases. V shed 6 bases, J shed 6 bases, and the junction held 7 bases outside the gene matches. This CDR3 contains 13 residues. The V gene's germline CDR1 is MRHNA and CDR2 SNTAGT. CDR3 residues: CASRRDRDNGYTF. The CDR3 DNA reads as TGTGCCAGCAGGCGTGACAGGGATAATGGCTACACCTTC.

This clonotype occurred a few times. The rearrangement links TRBV11-3 to TRBJ2-7; D unclear. The CDR3 extends over 13 amino acids. Germline V gene data show CDR1 as SGHNT and CDR2 as YENEEA. The germline V and J ends were trimmed by 1 base and 6 bases, with 10 bases remaining between them. The CDR3 DNA reads TGTGCCAGCAGCTTAGCACAGTTTGGCGAGCAGTACTTC. This translates into CASSLAQFGEQYF.

In this sample, this clonotype turned up a few times. The chain couples TRBV15 to TRBJ1-4, with D uncertain. This CDR3 comprises 15 residues. Trimming left V 0 bases short and J 7 bases short, with 12 bases between. Germline-derived CDR1 and CDR2 are LNHNV and YYDKDF (reference sequence). This CDR3 is CATSRDKALSEKLFF. The CDR3, as DNA: TGTGCCACCAGCAGAGATAAGGCACTAAGTGAAAAACTGTTTTTT.

The chain combines TRBV18 with TRBJ1-1; D not certain. V lost 2 bases and J 5 bases, leaving 12 bases between the germline ends. This CDR3 region has 14 residues. From germline, CDR1 is KGHSH and CDR2 LQKENI. The CDR3: CASSPGSQETEAFF. The CDR3 DNA is TGTGCCAGCTCACCAGGCAGCCAAGAAACTGAAGCTTTCTTT.

The sample holds many counts of this clonotype. The CDR3 sequence: CASSDQGQGGGYTF. CDR3 DNA: TGTGCCAGCAGTGATCAAGGACAGGGTGGGGGCTACACCTTC. The chain joins TRBV6-4 to TRBJ1-2; 8 nucleotides match TRBD1. Germline CDR1 reads MRHNA; CDR2 reads SNTAGT. The V gene end was trimmed by 3 bases and the J gene end by 8 bases; junction bases not matched to a gene: 8. The CDR3 runs to 14 residues.

At least ten counts were recorded for this clonotype. The chain recombines TRBV5-1 with TRBJ2-5; 10 bases are a match to TRBD2. Germline-derived CDR1 and CDR2 are SGHRS and YFSETQ. Trimming cost V 1 base and J 2 bases; bases outside gene matches: 2. CDR3 length: 15 residues. The CDR3 reads CASSLLLAGQETQYF. DNA for the CDR3: TGCGCCAGCAGCTTGTTACTAGCGGGGCAAGAGACCCAGTACTTC.

The V call is TRBV29-1, the J call TRBJ2-3; no firm D call. V was shortened by 5 bases and J by 6 bases, with 3 bases between the two germline ends. The germline gives CDR1 SQVTM, CDR2 ANQGSEA. The CDR3 extends over 9 amino acids. Here the CDR3 reads CSVSDTQYF. CDR3 in DNA: TGCAGCGTTTCCGATACGCAGTATTTT.

J is TRBJ2-5 and V is TRBV12-3 or TRBV12-4, with D perhaps TRBD2 (7 bases). This CDR3 contains 16 residues. V lost 6 bases and J 5 bases, leaving 22 bases between the germline ends. CDR3 coding DNA: TGTGCCAGCAGCCGTCCTGGGGGGCGGGGGCCGGAGACCCAGTACTTC. This translates into CASSRPGGRGPETQYF.

This clonotype showed up just a few times. The chain has TRBV7-9 and TRBJ1-2; no clear D. The CDR3 is made up of 14 amino acids. The V end lost 3 bases, the J end lost 0 bases, and 8 bases lay between the germline ends. CDR1 SEHNR and CDR2 FQNEAQ come from the germline V gene (reference sequence). DNA of the CDR3: TGTGCCAGCAGCTTCACAGACACTAACTATGGCTACACCTTC. Translating it yields CASSFTDTNYGYTF.

This clonotype was seen more than once but under ten times. CDR3 in amino acids: CASSKAALRGALYQETQYF. The CDR3 coding sequence is TGTGCCAGCAGCAAAGCGGCACTCCGAGGGGCCTTGTACCAAGAGACCCAGTACTTC. J is TRBJ2-5 and V is TRBV21-1; TRBD1 is the table's D call, not checked against the DNA. TRBV21-1 corresponds to a pseudogene. The CDR3 extends over 19 amino acids.